This TCR beta chain came from a study of human T cells and chemical hapten exposure. General observations from the study: Counts of expanded TCRs (at PT1) showed a positive correlation with patch test score. Once DPC sensitization occurred, TCRs above 1 in 1000 frequency showed no change.

In this sample, this clonotype turned up a few times. Its antigen remains unknown. The time point: patch test 2, 6 weeks after DPC sensitization. Noted treatment: therapeutic diphenylcyclopropenone sensitization with weekly scalp DPC. Alopecia patients between 18 and 70 years old and suitable for DPC were used as donors. This CDR3 spans 16 amino acids. CDR1 and CDR2 from the germline V gene are MGHRA and YSYEKL. V lost 0 bases to trimming and J lost 1 base, with 10 bases between them. Separate cDNA molecules received unique molecular identifiers, which the library attached to them. TCRdb re-called the RACE reads with MiXCR, one entry per CDR3 protein. The top ten hold roughly 6.6% of the sample, which has tens of thousands of distinct CDR3 sequences, approximately 10% seen once.

The V and J genes are TRBV4-1 and TRBJ2-1; D perhaps matches TRBD2 (5 bases). The sample was whole blood, taken in connection with sensitization to the hapten diphenylcyclopropenone (DPC). The clonotype was recovered from a man aged 25 to 40 with alopecia areata. Some clones in this sample may be carry-over from other donors' samples. Here the CDR3 DNA reads TGCGCCAGCAGCCAAGATGAGGGCTCTTCCTACAATGAGCAGTTCTTC. This sequence encodes CASSQDEGSSYNEQFF.